Sequencing of this T cell receptor (beta chain) was carried out in a study of Ad26.COV2.S vaccination and SARS-CoV-2 variants. As regards this clone: Its antigen is unidentified.

Findings and caveats of the study: A substantial breadth of spike-specific CD8+ and CD4+ T cell responses after vaccination has been reported. Overall T cell responses may have been underestimated by the analyses of TCR breadth and depth. Researchers reported similar non-spike TCR breadth in vaccine and placebo recipients.

CDR1 and CDR2 (germline): SEHNR, FQNEAQ (reference sequence). The CDR3 covers 14 residues. The trim removed 5 bases at V and 3 bases at J, leaving 5 bases unmatched. Profiled with immunoSEQ multiplex PCR; TCRdb holds only in-frame clones, not every one. The sample lists 120,000 to 150,000 clones; 86% were seen once. The sequencing used peripheral blood, collected after recovery from COVID-19. The sequence came from a human donor who had recovered from COVID-19. This chain links TRBV7-9 with TRBJ1-2, with 8 bases matching TRBD1. DNA for the CDR3: TGTGCCAGCAGCGGACAGACAGGGGACTATGGCTACACCTTC. Translated, it gives CASSGQTGDYGYTF.